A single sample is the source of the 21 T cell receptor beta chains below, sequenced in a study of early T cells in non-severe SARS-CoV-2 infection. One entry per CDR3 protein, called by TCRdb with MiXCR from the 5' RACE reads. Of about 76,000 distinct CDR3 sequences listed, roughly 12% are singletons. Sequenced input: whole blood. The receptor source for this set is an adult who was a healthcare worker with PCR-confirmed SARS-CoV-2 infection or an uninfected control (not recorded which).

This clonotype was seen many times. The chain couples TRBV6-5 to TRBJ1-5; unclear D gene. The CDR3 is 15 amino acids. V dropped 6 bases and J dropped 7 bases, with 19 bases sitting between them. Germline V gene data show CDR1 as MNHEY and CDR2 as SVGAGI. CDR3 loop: CASSPQQSSMQPQHF. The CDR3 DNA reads TGTGCCAGCAGCCCCCAACAGTCAAGCATGCAGCCCCAGCATTTT.

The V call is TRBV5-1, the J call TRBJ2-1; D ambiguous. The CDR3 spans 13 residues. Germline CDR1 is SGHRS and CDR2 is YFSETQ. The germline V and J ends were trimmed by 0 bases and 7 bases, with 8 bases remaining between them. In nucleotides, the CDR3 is TGCGCCAGCAGCTTGGAGACTCCTAATGAGCAGTTCTTC. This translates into CASSLETPNEQFF.

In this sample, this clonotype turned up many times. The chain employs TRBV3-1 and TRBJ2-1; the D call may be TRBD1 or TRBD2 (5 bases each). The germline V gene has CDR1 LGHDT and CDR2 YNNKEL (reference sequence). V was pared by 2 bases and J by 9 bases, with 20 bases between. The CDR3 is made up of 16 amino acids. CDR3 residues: CASSQRTTGTPGEQFF. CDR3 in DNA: TGTGCCAGCAGCCAAAGGACCACCGGGACCCCTGGTGAGCAGTTCTTC.

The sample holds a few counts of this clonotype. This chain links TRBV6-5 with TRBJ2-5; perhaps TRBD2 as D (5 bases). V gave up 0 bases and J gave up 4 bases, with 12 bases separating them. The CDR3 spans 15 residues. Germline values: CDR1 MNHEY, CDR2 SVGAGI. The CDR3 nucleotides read TGTGCCAGCAGTTACTCCTGGGAGCTCTTAGAGACCCAGTACTTC. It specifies CASSYSWELLETQYF.

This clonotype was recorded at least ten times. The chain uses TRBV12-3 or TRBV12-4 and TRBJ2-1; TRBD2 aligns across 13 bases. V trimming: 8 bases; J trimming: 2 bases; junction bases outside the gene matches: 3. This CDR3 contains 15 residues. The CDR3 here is CASATSGRAYNEQFF. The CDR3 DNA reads TGTGCCAGCGCTACTAGCGGGAGGGCCTACAATGAGCAGTTCTTC.

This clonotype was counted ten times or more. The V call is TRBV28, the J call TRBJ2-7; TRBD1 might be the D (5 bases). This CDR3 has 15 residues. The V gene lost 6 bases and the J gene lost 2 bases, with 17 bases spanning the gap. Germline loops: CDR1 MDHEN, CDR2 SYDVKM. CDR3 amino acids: CASSRRVLGTYEQYF. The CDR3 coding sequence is TGTGCCAGCAGCCGCAGGGTCTTGGGCACCTACGAGCAGTACTTC.

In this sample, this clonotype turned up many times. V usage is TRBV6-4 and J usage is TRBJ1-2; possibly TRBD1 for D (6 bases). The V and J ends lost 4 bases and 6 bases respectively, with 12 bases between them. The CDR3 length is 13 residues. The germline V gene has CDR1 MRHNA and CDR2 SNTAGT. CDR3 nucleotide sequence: TGTGCCAGCAGTGGCGGACAGTCAGATGGCTACACCTTC. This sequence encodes CASSGGQSDGYTF.

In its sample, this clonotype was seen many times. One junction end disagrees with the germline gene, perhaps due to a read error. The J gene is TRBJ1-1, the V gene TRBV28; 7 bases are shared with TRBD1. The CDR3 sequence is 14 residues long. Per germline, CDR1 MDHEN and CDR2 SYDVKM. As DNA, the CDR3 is TGTGCCAGCAGTCTCGCCGGGACAGACACTGAAGTTTTCTTT. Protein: CASSLAGTDTEVFF.

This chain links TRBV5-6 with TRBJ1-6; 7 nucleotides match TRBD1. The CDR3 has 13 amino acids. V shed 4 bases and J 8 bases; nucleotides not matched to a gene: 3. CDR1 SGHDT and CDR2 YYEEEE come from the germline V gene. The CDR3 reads CASSPDRDSPLHF. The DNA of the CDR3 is TGTGCCAGCAGCCCAGACAGGGATTCACCCCTCCACTTT. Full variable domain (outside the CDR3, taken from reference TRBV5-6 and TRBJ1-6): DAGVTQSPTHLIKTRGQQVTLRCSPKSGHDTVSWYQQALGQGPQFIFQYYEEEERQRGNFPDRFSGHQFPNYSSELNVNALLLGDSALYLCASSPDRDSPLHFGNGTRLTVT.

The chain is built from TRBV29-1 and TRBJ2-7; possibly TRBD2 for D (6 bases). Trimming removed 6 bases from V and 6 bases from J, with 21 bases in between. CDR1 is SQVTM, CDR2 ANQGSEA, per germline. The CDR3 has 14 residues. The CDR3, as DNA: TGCAGCGTCGATACTCCCGGGAGTAGTGGCGAGCAGTACTTC. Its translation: CSVDTPGSSGEQYF.

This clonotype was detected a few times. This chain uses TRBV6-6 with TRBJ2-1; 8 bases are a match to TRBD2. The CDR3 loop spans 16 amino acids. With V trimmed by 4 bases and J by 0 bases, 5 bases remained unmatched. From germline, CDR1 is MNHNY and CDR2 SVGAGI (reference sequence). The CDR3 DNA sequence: TGTGCCAGCAGTTCAAAGCGGGAGATCTCCTACAATGAGCAGTTCTTC. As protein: CASSSKREISYNEQFF.

The CDR3 loop reads CSVPTKGETQYF. DNA for the CDR3: TGCAGCGTCCCGACTAAAGGGGAGACCCAGTACTTC. The V and J genes are TRBV29-1 and TRBJ2-5; D possibly corresponds to TRBD2 (5 bases). Germline loops: CDR1 SQVTM, CDR2 ANQGSEA. The CDR3 spans 12 residues. V was cut by 6 bases and J by 5 bases, with 13 bases left in between.

The CDR3 bases are TGTGCCAGCAGAAGAGCGAGCTCCTACAATGAGCAGTTCTTC. Amino acid sequence: CASRRASSYNEQFF. The chain links TRBV2 to TRBJ2-1; D unclear. Germline V gives CDR1 SNHLY, CDR2 FYNNEI. CDR3 length: 14 residues. V was cut by 6 bases and J by 0 bases, with 9 bases left in between.

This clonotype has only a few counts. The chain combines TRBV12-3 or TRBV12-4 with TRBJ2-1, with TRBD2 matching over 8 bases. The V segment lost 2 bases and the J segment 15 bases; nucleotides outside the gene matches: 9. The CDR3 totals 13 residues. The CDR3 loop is CASSLNPSGSSFF. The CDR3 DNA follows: TGTGCCAGCAGTTTAAATCCCAGCGGGAGTTCGTTCTTC.

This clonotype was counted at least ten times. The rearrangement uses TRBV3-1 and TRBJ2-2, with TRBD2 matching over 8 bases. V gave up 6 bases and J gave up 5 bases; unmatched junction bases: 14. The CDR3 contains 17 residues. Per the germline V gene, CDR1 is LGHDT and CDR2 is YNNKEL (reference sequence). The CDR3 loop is CASSPWGAGVGTGELFF. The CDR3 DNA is TGTGCCAGCAGTCCCTGGGGAGCGGGAGTAGGGACCGGGGAGCTGTTTTTT.

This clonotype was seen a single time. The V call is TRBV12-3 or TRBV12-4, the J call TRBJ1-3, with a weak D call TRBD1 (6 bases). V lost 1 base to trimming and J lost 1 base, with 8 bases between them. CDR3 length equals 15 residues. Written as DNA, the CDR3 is TGTGCCAGCAGTTTAGAGGACAGATCTGGAAACACCATATATTTT. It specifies CASSLEDRSGNTIYF.

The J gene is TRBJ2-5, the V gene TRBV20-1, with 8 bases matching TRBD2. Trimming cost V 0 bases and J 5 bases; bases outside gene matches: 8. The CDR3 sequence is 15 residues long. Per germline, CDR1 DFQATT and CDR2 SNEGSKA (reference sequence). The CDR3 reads CSARDGAGVGETQYF. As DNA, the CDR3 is TGCAGTGCTAGAGATGGAGCGGGAGTCGGCGAGACCCAGTACTTC.

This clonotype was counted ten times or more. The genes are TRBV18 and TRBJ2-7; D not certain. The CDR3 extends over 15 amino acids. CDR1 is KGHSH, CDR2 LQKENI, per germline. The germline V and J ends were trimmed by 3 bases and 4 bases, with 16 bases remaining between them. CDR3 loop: CASSPVRSSTYEQYF. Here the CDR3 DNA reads TGTGCCAGCTCACCTGTGCGAAGTTCCACTTACGAGCAGTACTTC.

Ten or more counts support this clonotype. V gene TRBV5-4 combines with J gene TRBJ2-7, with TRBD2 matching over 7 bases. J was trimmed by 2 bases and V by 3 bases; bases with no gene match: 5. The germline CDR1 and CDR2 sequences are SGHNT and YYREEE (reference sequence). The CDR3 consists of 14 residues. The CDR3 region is CASSSGTNTYEQYF. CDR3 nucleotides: TGTGCCAGCAGCTCAGGGACTAATACCTACGAGCAGTACTTC.

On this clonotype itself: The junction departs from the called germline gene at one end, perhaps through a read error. CDR3 bases: TGTGCCAGCAGCGGGGACAGGGTGAACACTCAAGCTTTCTTT. This gives the protein CASSGDRVNTQAFF. The gene calls are TRBV9 and TRBJ1-1, with 9 bases matching TRBD1. The CDR3 loop spans 14 amino acids. Germline V lookup: CDR1 SGDLS, CDR2 YYNGEE. Full variable domain (missing parts from reference TRBV9 and TRBJ1-1): DSGVTQTPKHLITATGQRVTLRCSPRSGDLSVYWYQQSLDQGLQFLIQYYNGEERAKGNILERFSAQQFPDLHSELNLSSLELGDSALYFCASSGDRVNTQAFFGQGTRLTVV.

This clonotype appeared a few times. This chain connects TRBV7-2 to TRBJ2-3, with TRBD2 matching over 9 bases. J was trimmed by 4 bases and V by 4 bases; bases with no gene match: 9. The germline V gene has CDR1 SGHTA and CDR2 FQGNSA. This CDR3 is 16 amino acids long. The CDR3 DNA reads TGTGCCAGCAGCTCGGGGCCCAGCGGGAGGTCAGATACGCAGTATTTT. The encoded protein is CASSSGPSGRSDTQYF.